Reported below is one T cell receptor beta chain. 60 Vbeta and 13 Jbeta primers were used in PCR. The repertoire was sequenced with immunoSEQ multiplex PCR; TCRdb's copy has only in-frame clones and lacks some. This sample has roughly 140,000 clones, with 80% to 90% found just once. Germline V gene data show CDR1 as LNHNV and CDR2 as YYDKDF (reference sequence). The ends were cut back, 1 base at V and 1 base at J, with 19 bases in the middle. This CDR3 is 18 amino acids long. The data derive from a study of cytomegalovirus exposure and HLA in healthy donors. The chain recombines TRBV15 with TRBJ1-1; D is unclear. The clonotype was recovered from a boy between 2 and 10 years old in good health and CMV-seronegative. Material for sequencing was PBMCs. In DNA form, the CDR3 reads TGTGCCACCAGCAGAGTAATGAGTTATGGGCCGGAGAACACTGAAGCTTTCTTT. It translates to CATSRVMSYGPENTEAFF.